The rows below give T cell receptor beta chains drawn from one sample of a study of metastatic and nonmetastatic thyroid tumors. TCRdb re-called the PCR reads with MiXCR. The top ten clones hold around 10% of a sample with some 12,000 clones, roughly 28% of them seen once. The sample consisted of tumor tissue. These receptors came from a female donor with papillary thyroid cancer or a benign thyroid nodule (not recorded which). Some clones in this sample may be carry-over from other donors' samples. The CDR3 runs from the conserved cysteine through the conserved F or W. A D gene is named only where the DNA matches it firmly. Not every row has a clone size; where given, it reads once, few, many or a size class.

clone_size	d_call	j_call	v_call	cdr3_nt	cdr3_aa
.	TRBD1	TRBJ1-6	TRBV2	TGTGCCAGCGGTCGGACAGGGCCTAGGTCACCCCTCCACTTT	CASGRTGPRSPLHF
.	.	TRBJ2-7	TRBV5-6	TGTGTCAGCAGGGGGGCTGGTGGCGTTCGCTGTTGCGAGCAGTACTTC	CVSRGAGGVRCCEQYF
medium-sized	.	TRBJ2-6	TRBV2	TGTGCCAGCAGTGAGGGAGGGGGAGGGGCCAACGTCCTGACTTTC	CASSEGGGGANVLTF
.	.	TRBJ1-2	TRBV6-1	TGTGCCAGCAGTGAAGCGAGAGGTACAGGGTATGGCTACACCTTC	CASSEARGTGYGYTF
once	TRBD1	TRBJ1-6	TRBV20-1	TGCAGTGCTAGAGATGTCACAGGGGGTATTTATAATTCACCCCTCCACTTT	CSARDVTGGIYNSPLHF
once	.	TRBJ1-6	TRBV5-1	TGCGCCAGCAGCTTGGGAGTGGGAGAAGGTTCACCCCTCCACTTT	CASSLGVGEGSPLHF
.	.	TRBJ1-4	TRBV6-2/TRBV6-3	TGTGCCAGCAGGCGGACCACCAGGATGAATGAAAAACTGTTTTTT	CASRRTTRMNEKLFF
.	.	TRBJ1-2	TRBV20-1	TGCAGTGCTAGAGGGGGCGCGGGGCAAACTCTCTATGGCTACACCTTC	CSARGGAGQTLYGYTF
few	.	TRBJ2-1	TRBV6-4	TGTGCCAGCAGTGACTCTGGCGGGGAGTCGAATGAGCAGTTCTTC	CASSDSGGESNEQFF
medium-sized	.	TRBJ2-7	TRBV28	TGTGCCAGCAGCTCATCTCCGCAGGGGAGCGAGCAGTACTTC	CASSSSPQGSEQYF
.	.	TRBJ1-2	TRBV6-4	TGTGCCAGCAGTTACCCCGGAAGCTATGGCTACACCTTC	CASSYPGSYGYTF
few	.	TRBJ1-2	TRBV6-1	TGTGCCAGCAGTGAAGCGCCTGGGGGTAACTATGGCTACACCTTC	CASSEAPGGNYGYTF
.	.	TRBJ1-3	TRBV6-1	TGTGCCAGCAGTGAAATGGTGCTCTCTGGAAACACCATATATTTT	CASSEMVLSGNTIYF